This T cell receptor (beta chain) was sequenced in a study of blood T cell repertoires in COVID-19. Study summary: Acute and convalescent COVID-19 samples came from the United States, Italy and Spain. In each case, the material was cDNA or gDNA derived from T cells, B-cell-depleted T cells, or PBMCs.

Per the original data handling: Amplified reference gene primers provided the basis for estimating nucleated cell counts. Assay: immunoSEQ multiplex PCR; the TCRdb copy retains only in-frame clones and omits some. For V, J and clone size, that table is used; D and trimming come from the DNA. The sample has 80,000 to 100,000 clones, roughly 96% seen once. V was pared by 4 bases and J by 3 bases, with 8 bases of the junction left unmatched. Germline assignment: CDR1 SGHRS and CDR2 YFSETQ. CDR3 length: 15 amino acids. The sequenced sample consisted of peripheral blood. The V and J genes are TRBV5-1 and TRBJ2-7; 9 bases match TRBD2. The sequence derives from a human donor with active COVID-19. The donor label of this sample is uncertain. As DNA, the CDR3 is TGCGCCAGCAGCGCCGCGGGGGGGGCGCGCTACGAGCAGTACTTC. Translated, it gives CASSAAGGARYEQYF.